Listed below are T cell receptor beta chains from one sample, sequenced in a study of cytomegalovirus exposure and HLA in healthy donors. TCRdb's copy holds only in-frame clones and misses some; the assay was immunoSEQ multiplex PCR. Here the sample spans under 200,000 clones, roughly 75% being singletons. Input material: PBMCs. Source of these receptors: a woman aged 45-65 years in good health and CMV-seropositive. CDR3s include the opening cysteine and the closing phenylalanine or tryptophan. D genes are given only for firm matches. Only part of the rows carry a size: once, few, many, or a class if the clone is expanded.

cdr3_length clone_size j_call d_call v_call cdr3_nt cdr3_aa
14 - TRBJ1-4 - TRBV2 TGTGCCAGCAGTACCAACTATATCGGTGAAAAACTGTTTTTT CASSTNYIGEKLFF
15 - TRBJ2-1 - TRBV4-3 TGCGCCAGCAGCCAAGAGACAGACTCCTACAATGAGCAGTTCTTC CASSQETDSYNEQFF
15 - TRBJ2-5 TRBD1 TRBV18 TGTGCCAGCTCACCTAGGACAGGGCTAGAAGAGACCCAGTACTTC CASSPRTGLEETQYF
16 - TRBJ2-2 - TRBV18 TGTGCCAGCTCACCATTGGTCCTAGCTAACACCGGGGAGCTGTTTTTT CASSPLVLANTGELFF
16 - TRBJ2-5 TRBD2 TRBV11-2 TGTGCCAGCAGCTTAGATCCAGCGGGGGGCGGGGAGACCCAGTACTTC CASSLDPAGGGETQYF
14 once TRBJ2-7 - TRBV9 TGTGCCAGCAACTTCCAGGGGCGAGGGTCCGAGCAGTACTTC CASNFQGRGSEQYF
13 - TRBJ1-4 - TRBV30 TGTGCCTGGACTAGACAGGCGAGGGAAAAACTGTTTTTT CAWTRQAREKLFF
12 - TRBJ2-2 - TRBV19 TGTGCCAGTAGATTGCTCCGGGGGGAGCTGTTTTTT CASRLLRGELFF
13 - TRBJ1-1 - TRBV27 TGTGCCAGCAGTTTAGGACAGACCACTGAAGCTTTCTTT CASSLGQTTEAFF
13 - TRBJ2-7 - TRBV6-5 TGTGCCAGCGGCGGCAGGGGTAGGTACGAGCAGTACTTC CASGGRGRYEQYF
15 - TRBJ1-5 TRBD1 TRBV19 TGTGCCAGTAGTGCCCGGGACAGGAAAAATCAGCCCCAGCATTTT CASSARDRKNQPQHF
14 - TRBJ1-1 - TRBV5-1 TGCGCCAGCAGCTTGTCGGGGTACAACACTGAAGCTTTCTTT CASSLSGYNTEAFF
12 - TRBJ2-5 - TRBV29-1 TGCAGCGTTGATAGCAGCCAAGAGACCCAGTACTTC CSVDSSQETQYF
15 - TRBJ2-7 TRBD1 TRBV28 TGTGCCAGCAGCCAGACAGGGGTCCTCTCCTACGAGCAGTACTTC CASSQTGVLSYEQYF
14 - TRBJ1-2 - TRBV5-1 TGCGCCAGCAGCTTGGCTAGTACAGGGAATGGCTACACCTTC CASSLASTGNGYTF
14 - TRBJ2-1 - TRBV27 TGTGCCAGCAGCTACCCCTCCCAGCGCAATGAGCAGTTCTTC CASSYPSQRNEQFF
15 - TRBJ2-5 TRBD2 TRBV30 TGTGCCTGGAGTGCTCGACTAGCGGGTTTGGAGACCCAGTACTTC CAWSARLAGLETQYF
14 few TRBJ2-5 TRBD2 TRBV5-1 TGCGCCAGTTCCGGACTAGCGGGGAAAGAGACCCAGTACTTC CASSGLAGKETQYF
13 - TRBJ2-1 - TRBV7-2 TGTGCCAGCAGCGCGACACTTTACAATGAGCAGTTCTTC CASSATLYNEQFF
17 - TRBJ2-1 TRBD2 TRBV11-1 TGTGCCAGCAGCTTAACCTCGGGACTAGCGGGAGAGGGTGAGCAGTTCTTC CASSLTSGLAGEGEQFF
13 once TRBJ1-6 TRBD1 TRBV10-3 TGTGCCACCAGGGACAGTTATAATTCACCCCTCCACTTT CATRDSYNSPLHF
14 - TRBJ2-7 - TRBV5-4 TGTGCCAGCAAGGGGGGGACAGGAGATCGCGAGCAGTACTTC CASKGGTGDREQYF
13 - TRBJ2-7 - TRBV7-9 TGTTCCAGCAGCTTAGCCCAAGCCGCCGAGCAGTACTTC CSSSLAQAAEQYF
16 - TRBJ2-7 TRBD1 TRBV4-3 TGCGCCAGCAGCCAGGATGGGACAGCAGGGGGTGAGGAGCAGTACTTC CASSQDGTAGGEEQYF